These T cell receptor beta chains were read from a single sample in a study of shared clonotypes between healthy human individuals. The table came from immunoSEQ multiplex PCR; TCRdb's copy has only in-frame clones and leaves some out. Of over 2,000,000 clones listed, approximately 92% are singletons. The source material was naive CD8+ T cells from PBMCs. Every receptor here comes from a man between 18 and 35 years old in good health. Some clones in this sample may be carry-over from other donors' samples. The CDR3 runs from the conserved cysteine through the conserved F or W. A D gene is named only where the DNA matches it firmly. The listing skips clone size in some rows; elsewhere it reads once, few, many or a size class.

TGCGCCAGCGGGGACTTCCCCTACGAGCAGTACTTC CASGDFPYEQYF NA TRBV10-1 once TRBJ2-7
TGTGCCAGCTCCGGGCGGGACAACAATGAGCAGTTCTTC CASSGRDNNEQFF NA TRBV9 once TRBJ2-1
TGTGCCAGCAGCTTACCCCACGGGACCCCCGGGGCCTACTACGAGCAGTACTTC CASSLPHGTPGAYYEQYF NA TRBV7-6 NA TRBJ2-7
TGTGCCAGCAGTGAAGCGTCGGGGCTCGAGGATACGCAGTATTTT CASSEASGLEDTQYF NA TRBV2 NA TRBJ2-3
TGTGCCAGCAGCCAGGGGACAGGCCTCTACGAGCAGTACTTC CASSQGTGLYEQYF TRBD1 TRBV7-9 NA TRBJ2-7
TGTGCCAGCAGTTTAATCGGGCGGGAGGACCCCTACGAGCAGTACTTC CASSLIGREDPYEQYF TRBD2 TRBV27 NA TRBJ2-7
TGCAGCGTCTTAATCAGGACTCCGAACACCGGGGAGCTGTTTTTT CSVLIRTPNTGELFF NA TRBV29-1 few TRBJ2-2
TGCGCCAGCAGCCAACGGGACAGGGGGCCACCGGGCACTGAAGCTTTCTTT CASSQRDRGPPGTEAFF TRBD1 TRBV4-3 NA TRBJ1-1
TGTGCCAGCAGCTTGGTCCGAGGCTACACCTTC CASSLVRGYTF NA TRBV7-2 NA TRBJ1-2
TGTGCCAGCAGCCTGTCCCCTAGCGGACCCACGGGAACGCAGTATTTT CASSLSPSGPTGTQYF TRBD2 TRBV14 NA TRBJ2-3
TGTGCCGCCAGTAGTATTTTATTGACAGGAGATCATAACACCGGGGAGCTGTTTTTT CAASSILLTGDHNTGELFF NA TRBV19 NA TRBJ2-2
TGCGCCAGCAGCCAAGGGGGACAGTCCTACGAGCAGTACTTC CASSQGGQSYEQYF TRBD1 TRBV4-1 NA TRBJ2-7
TGTGCCAGCAGCTCTAGATCTAGACTAGTTGGGTCGGACGAGCAGTACTTC CASSSRSRLVGSDEQYF NA TRBV7-2 NA TRBJ2-7
TGTGCCAGCAGTTTAACCGGGACCCTATCCTTCTACGAGCAGTACTTC CASSLTGTLSFYEQYF NA TRBV27 NA TRBJ2-7
TGCGCCAGCAGCCCCGCGGGGCAGACCTTCTACGAGCAGTACTTC CASSPAGQTFYEQYF NA TRBV5-1 NA TRBJ2-7
TGCAGCGCCGTAGCGGGAGGCTCCGAGCAGTACTTC CSAVAGGSEQYF TRBD2 TRBV29-1 NA TRBJ2-7
TGTGCCAGCTCACCACGCGAGAGGGACATCACGAACACTGAAGCTTTCTTT CASSPRERDITNTEAFF NA TRBV18 NA TRBJ1-1
TGTGCCAGCAAGGAGAATCACAATGAGCAGTTCTTC CASKENHNEQFF NA TRBV27 NA TRBJ2-1
TGTGCCAGCAGCTCGAAGAGCAGAAGCTACGAGCAGTACTTC CASSSKSRSYEQYF NA TRBV7-9 NA TRBJ2-7
TGTGCCAGCAGCTCCCCCCGGACAGGGTACCCTGAGCAGTTCTTC CASSSPRTGYPEQFF TRBD1 TRBV7-9 NA TRBJ2-1
TGTGCCAGCAGTTCCCCTCGACAGGGGTCCGAGCAGTACTTC CASSSPRQGSEQYF TRBD1 TRBV6-5 NA TRBJ2-7
TGTGCCAGCAGCCCGTATTGGCAGGGCATGGCGGATGAGCAGTTCTTC CASSPYWQGMADEQFF NA TRBV5-8 NA TRBJ2-1
TGTGCCAGCACCTTACATAGGGGGGGAACCTACGAGCAGTACTTC CASTLHRGGTYEQYF NA TRBV7-2 NA TRBJ2-7
TGTGCCAGCAGCGTAGTAGGACTAGCTAATAATGAGCAGTTCTTC CASSVVGLANNEQFF TRBD2 TRBV9 NA TRBJ2-1
TGTGCCAGCAGGGGCGGGACAACTAATGAAAAACTGTTTTTT CASRGGTTNEKLFF NA TRBV27 few TRBJ1-4
TGTGCCAGCAGTTATCTAGCAGCGGGATCCGCCTACGAGCAGTACTTC CASSYLAAGSAYEQYF TRBD2 TRBV27 NA TRBJ2-7
TGCGCCAGCAGCCGGAAGACAGTGAACACTGAAGCTTTCTTT CASSRKTVNTEAFF NA TRBV5-1 NA TRBJ1-1
TGCAGCGTTGTGGAGGGAGGTAATACTGAAGCTTTCTTT CSVVEGGNTEAFF NA TRBV29-1 few TRBJ1-1
TGTGCCAGCAGTTACCAGACAGGGTACTCTGGCTACACCTTC CASSYQTGYSGYTF TRBD1 TRBV27 NA TRBJ1-2
TGCGCCAGCAGCCCCAACTTTATCAGCGATAGATGGAATGAGCAGTTCTTC CASSPNFISDRWNEQFF NA TRBV4-3 NA TRBJ2-1
TGTGCCAGCAGTGGCCCCAGACAGGGTTCGAACACCGGGGAGCTGTTTTTT CASSGPRQGSNTGELFF TRBD1 TRBV25-1 NA TRBJ2-2
TGTGCCAGCAGCGGGCAGGGGAGTACTGAAGCTTTCTTT CASSGQGSTEAFF NA TRBV9 NA TRBJ1-1
TGTGCCACCAGCAGACCAGGCATCCCCACCGGGGAGCTGTTTTTT CATSRPGIPTGELFF NA TRBV15 NA TRBJ2-2
TGTGCCAGTAGTCCCATCCCCCTGATCATTGATAGAAATGAGCAGTTCTTC CASSPIPLIIDRNEQFF NA TRBV19 NA TRBJ2-1
TGTGCCAGCAGCCCCCGGGACTGGAGACAGCCCCAGCATTTT CASSPRDWRQPQHF NA TRBV7-2 NA TRBJ1-5
TGCGCCAGCAGCGGGCGGACAGGGGGCATCGAGACCCAGTACTTC CASSGRTGGIETQYF TRBD1 TRBV4-3 NA TRBJ2-5
TGTGCCAGCAGCTTAGTGAGGGACAGCTACACCTTC CASSLVRDSYTF NA TRBV7-9 once TRBJ1-2
TGTGCCAGCAGCCTTAGGACTAGCCGGGAGCAGTACTTC CASSLRTSREQYF TRBD2 TRBV7-6 NA TRBJ2-7
TGCGCCAGCAGCCAAGGCCTTGACAATGAGCAGTTCTTC CASSQGLDNEQFF NA TRBV4-3 NA TRBJ2-1
TGTGCCAGCAGGACAAGGGGTGGCTACACCTTC CASRTRGGYTF NA TRBV27 NA TRBJ1-2
TGCGCCAGCAGCTTCGACAGACAGAAAACTAACTATGGCTACACCTTC CASSFDRQKTNYGYTF NA TRBV5-1 NA TRBJ1-2
TGTGCCAGCAGTCCCTCCCTTGCAGACCAGAGGGAGCAGTTCTTC CASSPSLADQREQFF NA TRBV28 NA TRBJ2-1
TGTGCCAGCAGCACCAGGGGGGAGCAGTACTTC CASSTRGEQYF TRBD1 TRBV5-4 NA TRBJ2-7
TGTGCCAGCAGCTTAGGGTTGGGGGACGAGCAGTACTTC CASSLGLGDEQYF NA TRBV7-3 few TRBJ2-7
TGTGCCAGTAGTTTTGCCAGGGCTTACGAGCAGTACTTC CASSFARAYEQYF NA TRBV19 NA TRBJ2-7
TGTGCCAGTAGTATCTGGAACGCAGATACGCAGTATTTT CASSIWNADTQYF NA TRBV19 NA TRBJ2-3
TGCGCCAGCAGCCTAGGGACTAGCGGCCTCCTCGGGGAGACCCAGTACTTC CASSLGTSGLLGETQYF TRBD2 TRBV5-1 NA TRBJ2-5
TGTGCCAGCAGGGGGACAGGGACGATCGGGGAGCTGTTTTTT CASRGTGTIGELFF TRBD1 TRBV2 NA TRBJ2-2
TGTGCCAGCAGCTTAGGCAGGGGGACTGAAGCTTTCTTT CASSLGRGTEAFF TRBD1 TRBV11-2 once TRBJ1-1
TGCAGCGAAAACTATGGCTACACCTTC CSENYGYTF NA TRBV29-1 NA TRBJ1-2
TGTGCCAGCAGCGTCTCACCCGGACTAGCGGGGAACACCGGGGAGCTGTTTTTT CASSVSPGLAGNTGELFF TRBD2 TRBV9 NA TRBJ2-2
TGTGCCAGCAGTTTGTGGGGACATAACACCGGGGAGCTGTTTTTT CASSLWGHNTGELFF NA TRBV28 NA TRBJ2-2
TGTGCCACTTTACAGGGGCACGGGAGCAATCAGCCCCAGCATTTT CATLQGHGSNQPQHF TRBD1 TRBV10-3 NA TRBJ1-5
TGTGCCATCAGTGAGTCGCAGGGAGTAGACAATGAGCAGTTCTTC CAISESQGVDNEQFF NA TRBV10-3 NA TRBJ2-1
TGCGCCAGCAGCTTCGGCGCGTTGAATCAAGAGACCCAGTACTTC CASSFGALNQETQYF NA TRBV5-1 NA TRBJ2-5
TGTGCCAGCAGCTTCGGAGTTCCCTACGAGCAGTACTTC CASSFGVPYEQYF NA TRBV11-2 NA TRBJ2-7
TGTGCCAGCAGTATAGGATCGTCCTACGAGCAGTACTTC CASSIGSSYEQYF NA TRBV25-1 NA TRBJ2-7
TGTGCCAGCAGCCTGAAGGACAGCAGAACCTATGGCTACACCTTC CASSLKDSRTYGYTF NA TRBV5-8 NA TRBJ1-2